This T cell receptor (delta chain) comes out of a study of fetal and pediatric gammadelta thymocytes (dated by TCRdb to the early 2020s). Concerning the study at large: The bulk gammadelta thymocyte repertoires, which combined previously published data with newly generated, unpublished data, were used to reinforce a single-cell study of gammadelta thymocyte development. Bulk gammadelta thymocyte repertoires combined previously published data (refs 27,28) with unpublished data. In total, the bulk gammadelta thymocyte repertoire set covered about ten subjects, made up of 7 pediatric thymus donors and 3 fetal thymus donors. To increase subject numbers and strengthen the CDR3 publicity analysis, bulk TCR repertoire data were added. Broad study findings and their caveats: Compared with post-natal repertoires, fetal gammadelta thymocyte repertoires had previously been reported to be enriched for TRDV2, TRGV8 and TRGV9 usage, low N additions and public CDR3s.

The CDR3 starts with the cysteine, ends with the phenylalanine, and has 15 residues. The entry retains the CDR3 DNA only, 45 bases that are in frame from base 1. CDR1 is given as GEAIGNYY and CDR2 as EKD, both from the germline V gene. With respect to this clone: It has no known antigen specificity. This is likely an artifact of a read error, given a far larger clone one base away.

For staining, thymocytes received Zombie NIR viability dye along with antibodies against CD3 (UCHT1), TCRgammadelta (11F2), TCRVgamma9 (IMMU360) and TCRVdelta2 (IMMU389). Bulk TRD and TRG CDR3 repertoires were produced separately from sorted Vgamma9Vdelta2 and nonVgamma9Vdelta2 gammadelta thymocytes taken from human fetal and pediatric thymuses. Pediatric thymus tissue was obtained in Belgium from children undergoing cardiac surgery. Pediatric thymus donors in the study were aged between about 1 and 12 years. As previously described, thymic cell suspensions were prepared from both fetal and post-natal thymuses. CD3+ gammadeltaTCR+ Vgamma9+ Vdelta2+ cells were sorted as Vgamma9Vdelta2 thymocytes. Cells were sorted on a FACS Aria III cell sorter (BD Biosciences). Sequencing took place on an Illumina MiSeq. The authors' pipeline ran thus. For publicity analysis, the Vgamma9Vdelta2 and nonVgamma9Vdelta2 bulk CDR3 files of each subject were merged into one combined repertoire per subject. Using base R and dplyr, each CDR3 amino acid sequence was checked across 9 single-cell datasets and nine to eleven bulk repertoires to give a publicity score ranging from 0 to 19. Clones were re-identified by TCRdb from the public reads with CATT, and rows with the same DNA were merged. TCRdb assigned the V and J calls; the authors' analysis was not used. This sample has 700 to 950 delta-chain clones in its table, and roughly half of those were observed once. The ten largest clones take up less than 15% of the sample.

Sequencing was done on a sample of Vgamma9Vdelta2 gamma-delta T cells from the thymus. In light of the paper, this sample's cell subset or site label describes: sorted CD3+gammadeltaTCR+Vgamma9+Vdelta2+ thymocytes. This TCR was recovered from a child who underwent cardiac surgery and was recorded as healthy. The rearrangement combines TRDV2 with TRDJ1, with the D gene uncertain. The CDR3 protein: CACDVVGAHTDKRIF. DNA sequence: TGTGCCTGTGACGTGGTGGGAGCACACACCGATAAACGCATCTTT.